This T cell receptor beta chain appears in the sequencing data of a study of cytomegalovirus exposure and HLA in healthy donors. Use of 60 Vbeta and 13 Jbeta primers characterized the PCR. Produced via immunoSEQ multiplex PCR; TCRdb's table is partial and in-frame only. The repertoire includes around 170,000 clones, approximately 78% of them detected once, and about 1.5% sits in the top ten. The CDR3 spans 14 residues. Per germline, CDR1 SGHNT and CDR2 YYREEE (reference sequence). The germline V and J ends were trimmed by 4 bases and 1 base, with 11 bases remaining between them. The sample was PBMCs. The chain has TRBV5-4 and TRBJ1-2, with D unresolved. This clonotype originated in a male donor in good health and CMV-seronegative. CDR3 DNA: TGTGCCAGCAGCCCAGACGAGGGTAACTATGGCTACACCTTC. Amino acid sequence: CASSPDEGNYGYTF.